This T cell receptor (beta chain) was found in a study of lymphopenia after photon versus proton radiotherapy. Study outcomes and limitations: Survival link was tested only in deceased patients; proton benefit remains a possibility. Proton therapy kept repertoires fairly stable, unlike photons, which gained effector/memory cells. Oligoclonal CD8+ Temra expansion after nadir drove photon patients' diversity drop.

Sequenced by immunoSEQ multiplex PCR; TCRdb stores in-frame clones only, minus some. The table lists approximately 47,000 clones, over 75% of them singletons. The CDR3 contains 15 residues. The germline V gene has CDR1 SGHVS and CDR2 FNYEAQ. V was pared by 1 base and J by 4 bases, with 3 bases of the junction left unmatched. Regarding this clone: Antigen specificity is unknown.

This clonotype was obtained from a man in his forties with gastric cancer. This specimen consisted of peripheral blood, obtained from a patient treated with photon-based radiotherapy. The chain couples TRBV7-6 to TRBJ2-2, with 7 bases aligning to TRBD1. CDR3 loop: CASSLGSGGTGELFF. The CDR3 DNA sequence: TGTGCCAGCAGCTTAGGGTCAGGGGGCACCGGGGAGCTGTTTTTT.